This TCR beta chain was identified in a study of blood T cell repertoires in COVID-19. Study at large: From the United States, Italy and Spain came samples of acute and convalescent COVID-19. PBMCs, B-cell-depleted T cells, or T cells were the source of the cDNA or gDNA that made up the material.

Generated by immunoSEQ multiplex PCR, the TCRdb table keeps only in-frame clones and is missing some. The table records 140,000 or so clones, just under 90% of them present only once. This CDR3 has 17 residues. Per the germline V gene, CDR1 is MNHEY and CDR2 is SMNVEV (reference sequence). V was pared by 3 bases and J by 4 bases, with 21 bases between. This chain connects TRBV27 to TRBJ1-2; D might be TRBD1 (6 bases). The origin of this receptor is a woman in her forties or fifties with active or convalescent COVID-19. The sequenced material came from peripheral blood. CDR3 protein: CASSFSRSGQKTYGYTF. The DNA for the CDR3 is TGTGCCAGCAGTTTCAGTAGATCCGGACAGAAAACCTATGGCTACACCTTC.